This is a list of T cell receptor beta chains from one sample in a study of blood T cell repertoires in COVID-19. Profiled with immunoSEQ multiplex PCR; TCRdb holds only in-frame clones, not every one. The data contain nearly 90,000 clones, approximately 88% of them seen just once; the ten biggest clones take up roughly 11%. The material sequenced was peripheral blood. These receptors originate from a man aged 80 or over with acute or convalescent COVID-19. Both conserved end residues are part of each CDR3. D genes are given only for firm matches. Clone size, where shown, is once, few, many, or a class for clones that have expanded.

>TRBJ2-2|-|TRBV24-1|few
CATRSNTGELFF
TGTGCCACGCGATCGAACACCGGGGAGCTGTTTTTT
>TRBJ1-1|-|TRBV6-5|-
CASTFGTEAFF
TGTGCCAGCACATTCGGGACTGAAGCTTTCTTT
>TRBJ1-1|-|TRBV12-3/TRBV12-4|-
CASNPHPNTEAFF
TGTGCCAGCAACCCACACCCGAACACTGAAGCTTTCTTT
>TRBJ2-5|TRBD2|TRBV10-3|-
CAISESAGTSGKETQYF
TGTGCCATCAGTGAGTCAGCAGGGACTAGCGGGAAAGAGACCCAGTACTTC
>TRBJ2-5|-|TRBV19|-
CASSPGALRETQYF
TGTGCCAGTAGTCCTGGGGCGTTGAGGGAGACCCAGTACTTC
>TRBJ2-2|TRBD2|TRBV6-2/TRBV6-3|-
CASSVLSGGGDAGELFF
TGTGCCAGCAGCGTCCTGTCCGGGGGAGGGGACGCCGGGGAGCTGTTTTTT
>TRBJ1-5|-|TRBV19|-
CASTTHFSNQPQHF
TGTGCCAGTACGACACACTTTAGCAATCAGCCCCAGCATTTT
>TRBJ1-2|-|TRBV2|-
CASSAQGRNYGYTF
TGTGCCAGCAGTGCACAGGGACGTAACTATGGCTACACCTTC
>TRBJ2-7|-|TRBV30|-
CAWGHYEQYF
TGTGCCTGGGGACATTACGAGCAGTACTTC
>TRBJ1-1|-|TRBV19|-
CASSIVWSGRTFF
TGTGCCAGTAGTATAGTTTGGTCAGGGCGAACTTTCTTT
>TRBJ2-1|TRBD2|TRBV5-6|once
CASSPGTSVKSSYNEQFF
TGTGCCAGCAGCCCAGGGACTAGCGTAAAAAGCTCCTACAATGAGCAGTTCTTC
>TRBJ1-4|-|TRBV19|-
CASSVTALPYATNEKLFF
TGTGCCAGTAGTGTGACAGCCCTACCCTATGCAACTAATGAAAAACTGTTTTTT
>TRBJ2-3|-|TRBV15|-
CATSGERGYTDTQYF
TGTGCCACCAGCGGGGAAAGGGGCTACACAGATACGCAGTATTTT
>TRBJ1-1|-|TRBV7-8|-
CASSYTGNTEAFF
TGTGCCAGCAGCTATACAGGGAACACTGAAGCTTTCTTT
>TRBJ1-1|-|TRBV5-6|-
CASSGDKNTEAFF
TGTGCCAGCAGCGGGGACAAGAACACTGAAGCTTTCTTT
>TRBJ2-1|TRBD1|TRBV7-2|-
CASRRTGGGNEQFF
TGTGCCAGCAGACGGACAGGGGGTGGCAATGAGCAGTTCTTC
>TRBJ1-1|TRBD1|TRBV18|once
CASSNTGTVNTEAFF
TGTGCCAGCTCGAATACCGGGACAGTGAACACTGAAGCTTTCTTT
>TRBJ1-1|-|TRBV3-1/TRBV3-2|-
CASSRGQNTEAFF
TGTGCCAGCAGCCGGGGACAAAACACTGAAGCTTTCTTT
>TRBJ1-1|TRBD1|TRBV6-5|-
CASTQGGNTEAFF
TGTGCCAGCACACAGGGGGGAAACACTGAAGCTTTCTTT
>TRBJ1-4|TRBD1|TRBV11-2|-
CASSPQGATNEKLFF
TGTGCCAGCAGCCCACAGGGGGCGACTAATGAAAAACTGTTTTTT
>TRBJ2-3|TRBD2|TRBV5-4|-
CASSSLAGYTDTQYF
TGTGCCAGCAGCTCTCTAGCGGGATACACAGATACGCAGTATTTT
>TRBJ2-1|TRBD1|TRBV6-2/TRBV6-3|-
CASSYPGQGVNEQFF
TGTGCCAGCAGTTACCCCGGACAGGGGGTCAATGAGCAGTTCTTC
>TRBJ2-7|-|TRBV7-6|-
CASSLDRPYEQYF
TGTGCCAGCAGCTTAGACAGACCCTACGAGCAGTACTTC
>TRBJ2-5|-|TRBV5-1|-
CASSHKGGTEETQYF
TGCGCCAGCAGCCACAAGGGAGGAACTGAAGAGACCCAGTACTTC
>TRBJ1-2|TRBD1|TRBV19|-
CASRAQGEETYGYTF
TGTGCCAGTAGAGCACAGGGGGAGGAAACCTATGGCTACACCTTC
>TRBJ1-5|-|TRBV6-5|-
CASSYGGNGDQPQHF
TGTGCCAGCAGTTACGGCGGAAACGGGGATCAGCCCCAGCATTTT
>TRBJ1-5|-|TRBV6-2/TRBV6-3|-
CASSYGVPGQPQHF
TGTGCCAGCAGTTACGGAGTCCCCGGTCAGCCCCAGCATTTT
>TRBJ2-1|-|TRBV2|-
CASSEARDRRGSEQFF
TGTGCCAGCAGTGAAGCCCGGGACAGGCGGGGGAGTGAGCAGTTCTTC
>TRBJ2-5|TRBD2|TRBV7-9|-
CASSLGLHFVTQYF
TGTGCCAGCAGCTTGGGACTACACTTCGTGACCCAGTACTTC
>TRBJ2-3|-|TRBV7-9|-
CASSFSSTDTQYF
TGTGCCAGCAGCTTTTCTAGCACAGATACGCAGTATTTT
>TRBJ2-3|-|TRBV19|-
CASRSDYLQDTQYF
TGTGCCAGTAGGAGTGACTACCTACAGGATACGCAGTATTTT
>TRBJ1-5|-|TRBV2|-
CASSDTGLSNQPQHF
TGTGCCAGCAGTGATACCGGACTTAGCAATCAGCCCCAGCATTTT
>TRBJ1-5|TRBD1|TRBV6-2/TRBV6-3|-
CASSPSTGYSNQPQHF
TGTGCCAGCAGTCCCTCGACAGGGTATAGCAATCAGCCCCAGCATTTT
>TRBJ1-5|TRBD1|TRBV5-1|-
CASRLGQHKLPGNQPQHF
TGCGCCAGCAGGTTGGGACAGCATAAACTTCCAGGGAATCAGCCCCAGCATTTT
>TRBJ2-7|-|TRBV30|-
CAWSVTGVEQYF
TGTGCCTGGAGTGTTACGGGGGTCGAGCAGTACTTC
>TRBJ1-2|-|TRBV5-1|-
CASSRRDSANYGYTF
TGCGCCAGCAGCCGGCGTGACAGTGCTAACTATGGCTACACCTTC
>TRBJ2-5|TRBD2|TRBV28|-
CASSRTSGQETQYF
TGTGCCAGCAGTCGGACTAGCGGCCAAGAGACCCAGTACTTC
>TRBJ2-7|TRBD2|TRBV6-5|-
CASRIAGSSYEQYF
TGTGCCAGCAGGATAGCGGGAAGCTCCTACGAGCAGTACTTC
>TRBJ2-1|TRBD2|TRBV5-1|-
CASSLVASGYNEQFF
TGCGCCAGCAGCTTGGTGGCTAGCGGGTACAATGAGCAGTTCTTC
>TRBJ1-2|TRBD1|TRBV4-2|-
CASSQESGAWDRAGGYTF
TGTGCCAGCAGCCAAGAGAGTGGGGCTTGGGACAGGGCTGGTGGCTACACCTTC
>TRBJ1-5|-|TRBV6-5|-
CASSYKTGSSYPQHF
TGTGCCAGCAGTTACAAGACTGGATCATCATATCCCCAGCATTTT
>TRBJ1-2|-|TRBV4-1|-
CASSQAEGDLNYGYTF
TGCGCCAGCAGCCAAGCCGAAGGGGATCTTAACTATGGCTACACCTTC